The entry that follows covers one TCR beta chain sequence. The antigen it recognizes is unknown. The record has no base qualities; no much larger clone is one base away. Donors were healthy HIV-negative adults with no recently reported acute infections or vaccinations. Every donor was a Caucasian adult living in Nashville, Tennessee, USA. CD4+ T cells were enriched by magnetic negative selection; naive cells were then positively selected on CD45RA, and the negative fraction formed the memory subset. Blood was collected by leukapheresis, and PBMCs were isolated by Ficoll-Histopaque density gradient centrifugation and then cryopreserved in liquid nitrogen vapor phase. Analytical flow cytometry was used to check the purity and quantity of every magnetically sorted T cell population. Genomic DNA was isolated from every sorted fraction and measured by UV absorbance on a Nanodrop 2000c. The sample originates from a study of shared clonotypes between healthy human individuals (dated by TCRdb to about 2020). Regarding the study in general: The cohort comprised two women and a few men aged 18 to 49 years. Leukapheresis yielded between about 0.9 and 8.9 billion PBMCs per donor. Blood TCR repertoires of 5 or 6 healthy adults were deeply sequenced to estimate repertoire size and the extent of clonotype sharing between individuals. Different laboratories and diverse techniques were used to prepare libraries and sequence TCR repertoires, to increase sequencing depth and limit assay-specific biases. Per donor, three plates each were used for CD4 naive and CD4 memory, two for CD8 naive, and one for CD8 memory. Results the study describes overall, beyond this receptor: Sampling was limited to blood, and TCR repertoires in tissue likely differ from TCR repertoires in blood. Pairwise subsampling led to the expectation that sequencing depth would affect the degree of clonotype sharing among donors. Even with the large sequencing depth, rarefaction of the sorted-subset datasets indicated that sequencing was incomplete. Around 5.4% of naive CD4, 3.5% of naive CD8, 2% to 2.5% of memory CD4, and about 0.4% of memory CD8 clonotypes were shared across a handful of donors. The small number of donors limited the genetic and exposure-history diversity represented. Naive subsets generally had larger estimated clonotype richness than memory subsets. Clonotypes shared by all four sorted-subset donors showed higher generation probabilities than non-shared clonotypes.

TCR CDR3 regions were amplified from genomic DNA by multiplex PCR using the deep immunoSEQ assay. Extracted genomic DNA from each cell subset was distributed evenly across all wells of several immunoSEQ 96-well plates, and each plate was treated as a replicate. For sorted subsets, 150 to 250 ng genomic DNA, equal to 30,000 or so T cell genomes, was loaded into each replicate PCR. Purified libraries were measured with a Qubit 3.0 fluorometer, size-checked on a Bioanalyzer 2100, and measured again with the KAPA Library Quantification kit. Each immunoSEQ 96-well plate was sequenced on its own single-read 150-cycle Illumina NextSeq 550 flow cell. The authors' pipeline ran thus. The immunoSEQ output contained only junctional sequences without quality scores, so filtering could not match that applied to full-length reads. Sequences were annotated with PyIR, a Python wrapper for IgBLAST v1.9, and V/J genes and CDR3 were assigned using IMGT germline references. Reads with weak V/J assignments (E-value above 1e-6), missing CDR3, stop codons, out-of-frame junctions, or ambiguous translated residues were removed. V3J clonotypes were defined as sequences sharing the same inferred V gene, J gene, and CDR3 amino acid sequence. Percentage overlap between repertoires was calculated by dividing the number of shared unique clonotypes by the size of the smaller repertoire. Richness of each repertoire was evaluated using RTK rarefaction, the Chao1 estimator, and Recon v2.1 estimates of unobserved clonotypes. Generation probabilities for all TCRbeta clonotypes obtained by the gDNA method from a handful of donors were computed using OLGA. This is the immuneACCESS table as TCRdb keeps it, with only in-frame sequences that have V and J called. A part of the clones is gone; compared with another copy, unresolved V genes explain less than half, and the rest is unexplained. The V and J calls and clone size were taken over from that table, and D and trimming were inferred from the DNA. In all, the sample holds around 2.1 million clones, and nearly 97% of those were seen once. The ten largest clones add up to roughly 0.13% of the sample.

Taken from cysteine to phenylalanine, the CDR3 has 15 residues. Solely the CDR3 DNA is kept, with 45 bases framed from the first base. The germline V gene supplies CDR1 SQVTM and CDR2 ANQGSEA. The germline ends are 15 bases apart after V is trimmed by 2 bases and J by 2 bases. The rearrangement joined TRBV29-1 to TRBJ2-5; TRBD1 might be the D gene, on 5 matching bases. The source of this sequence is a man in his late teens or twenties in good health. Sequenced: naive CD4+ T cells sorted from blood. The cell subset or site label, read with the paper, signifies: CD45RA+ positively selected. The CDR3 reads as follows: CSVELGRETQETQYF. The DNA is TGCAGCGTTGAACTCGGCAGGGAAACACAAGAGACCCAGTACTTC. Reference TRBV29-1 and TRBJ2-5 proteins supply the regions before and after the CDR3; the full variable domain is: SAVISQKPSRDICQRGTSLTIQCQVDSQVTMMFWYRQQPGQSLTLIATANQGSEATYESGFVIDKFPISRPNLTFSTLTVSNMSPEDSSIYLCSVELGRETQETQYFGPGTRLLVL.